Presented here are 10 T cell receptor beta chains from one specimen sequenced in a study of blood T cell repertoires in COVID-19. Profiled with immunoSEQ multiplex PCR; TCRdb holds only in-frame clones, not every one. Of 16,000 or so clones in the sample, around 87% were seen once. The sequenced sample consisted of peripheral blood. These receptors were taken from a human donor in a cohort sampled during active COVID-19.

CDR3 amino acids: CASSRGSGYGKLFF. CDR3 sequence (DNA): TGTGCCAGCAGCCGCGGGAGTGGATATGGAAAACTGTTTTTT. The genes are TRBV3-1 (or the pseudogene TRBV3-2) and TRBJ1-4, with no clear D. The CDR3 spans 14 residues. In germline, CDR1 is LGHDT, CDR2 YNNKEL (reference sequence). V dropped 4 bases and J dropped 10 bases, with 16 bases sitting between them.

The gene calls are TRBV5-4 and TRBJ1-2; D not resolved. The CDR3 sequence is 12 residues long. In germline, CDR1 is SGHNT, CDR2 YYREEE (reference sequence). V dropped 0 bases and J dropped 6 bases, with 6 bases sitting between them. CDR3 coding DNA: TGTGCCAGCAGCTTGGCAGTAAATGGCTACACCTTC. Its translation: CASSLAVNGYTF.

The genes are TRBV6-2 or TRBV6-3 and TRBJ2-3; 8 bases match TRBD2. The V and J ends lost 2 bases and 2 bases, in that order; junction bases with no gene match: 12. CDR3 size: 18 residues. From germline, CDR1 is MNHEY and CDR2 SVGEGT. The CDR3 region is CASSYERGTPKHTDTQYF. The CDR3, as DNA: TGTGCCAGCAGTTACGAGCGGGGGACCCCTAAACACACAGATACGCAGTATTTT.

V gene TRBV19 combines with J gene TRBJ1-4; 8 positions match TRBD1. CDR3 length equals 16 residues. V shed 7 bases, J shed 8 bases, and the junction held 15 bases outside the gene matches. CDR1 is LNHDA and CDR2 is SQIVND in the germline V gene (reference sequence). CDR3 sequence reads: CASIGQGAQEREKLFF. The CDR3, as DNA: TGTGCCAGTATAGGGCAGGGGGCGCAAGAAAGGGAAAAACTGTTTTTT.

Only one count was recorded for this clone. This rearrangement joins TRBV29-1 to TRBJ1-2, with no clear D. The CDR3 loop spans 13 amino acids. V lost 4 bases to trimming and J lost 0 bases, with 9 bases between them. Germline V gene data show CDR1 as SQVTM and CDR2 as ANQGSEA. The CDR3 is CSVGSLSNYGYTF. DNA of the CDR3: TGCAGCGTTGGAAGCCTTTCTAACTATGGCTACACCTTC.

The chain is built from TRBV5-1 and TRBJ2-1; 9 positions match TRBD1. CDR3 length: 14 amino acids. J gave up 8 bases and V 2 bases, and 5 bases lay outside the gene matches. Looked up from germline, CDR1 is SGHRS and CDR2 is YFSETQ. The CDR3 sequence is CASSFGQGSDEQFF. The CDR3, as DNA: TGCGCCAGCAGCTTTGGACAGGGGTCCGATGAGCAGTTCTTC.

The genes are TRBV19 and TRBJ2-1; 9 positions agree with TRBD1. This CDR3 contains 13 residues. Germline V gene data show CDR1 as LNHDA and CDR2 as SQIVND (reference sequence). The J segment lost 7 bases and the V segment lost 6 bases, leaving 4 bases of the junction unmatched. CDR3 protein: CASSTGTGNEQFF. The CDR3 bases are TGTGCCAGTAGCACCGGGACAGGGAATGAGCAGTTCTTC.

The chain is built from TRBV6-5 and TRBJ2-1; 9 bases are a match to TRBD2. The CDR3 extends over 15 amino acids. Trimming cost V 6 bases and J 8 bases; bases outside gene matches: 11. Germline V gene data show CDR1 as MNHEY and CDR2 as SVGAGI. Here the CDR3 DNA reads TGTGCCAGCAGCGAGTCGGCGGGGGGGCCGGATGAGCAGTTCTTC. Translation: CASSESAGGPDEQFF.

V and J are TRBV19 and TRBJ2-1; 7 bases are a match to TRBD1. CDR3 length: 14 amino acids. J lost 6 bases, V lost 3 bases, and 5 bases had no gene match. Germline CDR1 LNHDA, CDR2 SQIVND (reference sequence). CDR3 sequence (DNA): TGTGCCAGTAGTATCGACAGGGCCCCCAATGAGCAGTTCTTC. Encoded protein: CASSIDRAPNEQFF.

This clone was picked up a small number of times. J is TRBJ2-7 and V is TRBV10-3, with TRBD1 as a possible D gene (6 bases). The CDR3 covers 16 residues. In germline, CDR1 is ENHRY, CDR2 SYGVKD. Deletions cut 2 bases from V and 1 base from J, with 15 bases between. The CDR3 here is CAISETPGQPSYEQYF. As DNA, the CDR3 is TGTGCCATCAGTGAGACCCCAGGACAGCCGTCCTACGAGCAGTACTTC.